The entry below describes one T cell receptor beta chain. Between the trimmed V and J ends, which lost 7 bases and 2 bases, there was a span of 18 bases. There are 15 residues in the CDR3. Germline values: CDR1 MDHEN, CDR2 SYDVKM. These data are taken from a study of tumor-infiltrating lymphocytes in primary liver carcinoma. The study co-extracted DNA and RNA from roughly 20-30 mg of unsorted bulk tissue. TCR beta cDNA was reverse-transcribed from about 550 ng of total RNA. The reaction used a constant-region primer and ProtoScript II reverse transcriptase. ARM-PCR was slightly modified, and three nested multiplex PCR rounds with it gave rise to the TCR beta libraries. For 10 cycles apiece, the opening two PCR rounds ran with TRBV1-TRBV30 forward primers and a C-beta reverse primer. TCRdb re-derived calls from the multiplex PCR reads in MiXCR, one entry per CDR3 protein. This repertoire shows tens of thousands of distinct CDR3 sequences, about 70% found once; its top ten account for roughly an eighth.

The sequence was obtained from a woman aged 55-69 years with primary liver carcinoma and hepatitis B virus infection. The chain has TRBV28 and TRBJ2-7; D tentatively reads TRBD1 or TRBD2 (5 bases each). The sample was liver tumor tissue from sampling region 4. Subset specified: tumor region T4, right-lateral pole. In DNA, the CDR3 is TGTGCCAGCAATGGGGGTCTACTTCTCCCCTACGAGCAGTACTTC. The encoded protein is CASNGGLLLPYEQYF.